The 10 T cell receptor beta chains listed next were all sequenced from one sample in a study of T cells after yellow fever vaccination. TCRdb re-called the 5' RACE reads with MiXCR, one entry per CDR3 protein. The data hold 400,000 or so distinct CDR3 sequences, with over 5% observed a single time. Sequencing was performed on PBMCs, taken 5 days after the yellow fever booster vaccination. These receptors all come from a man under 40 who received the YFV17D yellow fever vaccine.

This clonotype was seen more than once but under ten times. The rearrangement uses TRBV5-1 and TRBJ2-6, with 7 bases lining up with TRBD2. Trimming at V came to 1 base and at J to 0 bases, leaving 7 bases not matched to a gene. Germline lookup yields CDR1 SGHRS and CDR2 YFSETQ. The length of the CDR3 is 18 residues. This CDR3 is CASSLLVGGFSGANVLTF. For the CDR3, the DNA is TGCGCCAGCAGCTTGCTGGTCGGGGGGTTCTCTGGGGCCAACGTCCTGACTTTC. The full variable domain, its missing parts supplied by reference TRBV5-1 and TRBJ2-6, is KAGVTQTPRYLIKTRGQQVTLSCSPISGHRSVSWYQQTPGQGLQFLFEYFSETQRNKGNFPGRFSGRQFSNSRSEMNVSTLELGDSALYLCASSLLVGGFSGANVLTFGAGSRLTVL.

This clonotype came up a few times. The V gene is TRBV7-9, the J gene TRBJ2-3, with D possibly TRBD1 on 6 matching bases. CDR3 length equals 16 residues. Trimming removed 4 bases from V and 2 bases from J, with 16 bases in between. Germline V CDR1 and CDR2: SEHNR, FQNEAQ (reference sequence). The CDR3 DNA follows: TGTGCCAGCAGCTCAACCCCAACAGGGTTCACAGATACGCAGTATTTT. Amino acids: CASSSTPTGFTDTQYF.

This clonotype came up many times. The CDR3 nucleotides are TGTGCCAGCAGCTTACACGGGGAAGGATCACCCCTCCACTTT. Encoded protein: CASSLHGEGSPLHF. This chain links TRBV7-2 with TRBJ1-6, with no clear D. The CDR3 spans 14 residues. Per germline, CDR1 SGHTA and CDR2 FQGNSA. The germline V and J ends were trimmed by 2 bases and 10 bases, with 12 bases remaining between them. Filled out from reference TRBV7-2 and TRBJ1-6, the complete variable domain reads GAGVSQSPSNKVTEKGKDVELRCDPISGHTALYWYRQSLGQGLEFLIYFQGNSAPDKSGLPSDRFSAERTGGSVSTLTIQRTQQEDSAVYLCASSLHGEGSPLHFGNGTRLTVT.

There are many counts of this clonotype. The V gene is TRBV7-2, the J gene TRBJ2-7; TRBD2 aligns across 8 bases. This CDR3 spans 15 amino acids. The V segment lost 4 bases and the J segment 0 bases; nucleotides outside the gene matches: 5. CDR1 is SGHTA, CDR2 FQGNSA, per germline. This CDR3 is CASSSLAGDSYEQYF. CDR3 nucleotide sequence: TGTGCCAGCAGCTCCCTAGCGGGTGACTCCTACGAGCAGTACTTC. The complete variable domain, with remaining parts taken from reference TRBV7-2 and TRBJ2-7, reads GAGVSQSPSNKVTEKGKDVELRCDPISGHTALYWYRQSLGQGLEFLIYFQGNSAPDKSGLPSDRFSAERTGGSVSTLTIQRTQQEDSAVYLCASSSLAGDSYEQYFGPGTRLTVT.

This clonotype was counted ten times or more. The gene calls are TRBV20-1 and TRBJ2-7; 14 bases match TRBD2. Germline-derived CDR1 and CDR2 are DFQATT and SNEGSKA (reference sequence). CDR3 length: 15 residues. After removal of 3 bases from V and 7 bases from J, the junction contained 8 bases not matched to a gene. The CDR3 coding sequence is TGCAGTGCTAGCGCGGGACTAGCGGGAGTGGGGGAGCAGTACTTC. It is translated as CSASAGLAGVGEQYF.

This clonotype was detected many times. This rearrangement joins TRBV29-1 to TRBJ2-7; 7 nucleotides align to TRBD1. Germline trimming cut 5 bases from V and 1 base from J; bases unmatched to any gene: 5. The CDR3 spans 13 residues. Germline V lookup: CDR1 SQVTM, CDR2 ANQGSEA. Here the CDR3 DNA reads TGCAGCGTTCTCGACAGGGCTTCCTACGAGCAGTACTTC. This translates into CSVLDRASYEQYF.

DNA of the CDR3: TGCAGCGTGCGACTGCAGATGAACACTGAAGCTTTCTTT. It translates to CSVRLQMNTEAFF. The chain couples TRBV29-1 to TRBJ1-1, with no clear D. V was shortened by 6 bases and J by 0 bases, with 11 bases between the two germline ends. CDR1 and CDR2 (germline): SQVTM, ANQGSEA. The CDR3 loop spans 13 amino acids.

This clonotype has at least ten counts. CDR3 sequence reads: CASSRGGNEQFF. For the CDR3, the DNA is TGTGCCAGCAGCAGGGGCGGCAATGAGCAGTTCTTC. V usage is TRBV7-2 and J usage is TRBJ2-1; D possibly corresponds to TRBD1 (5 bases). The CDR3 consists of 12 residues. The germline V gene encodes CDR1 SGHTA and CDR2 FQGNSA. Trimming shortened V by 5 bases and J by 6 bases, and 8 bases separated the two germline ends.

This clonotype was counted many times. J is TRBJ1-5 and V is TRBV20-1; 7 nucleotides line up with TRBD1. CDR3 length: 13 residues. V was pared by 4 bases and J by 7 bases, with 7 bases of the junction left unmatched. The V gene's germline CDR1 is DFQATT and CDR2 SNEGSKA (reference sequence). CDR3 coding DNA: TGCAGTGCTATAACAGGGGAACCACAGCCCCAGCATTTT. Amino acids: CSAITGEPQPQHF.

The rearrangement links TRBV5-1 to TRBJ1-2, with TRBD1 identical over 10 bases. V lost 0 bases, J lost 4 bases, and 12 bases stayed unmatched. The CDR3 has 18 residues. Germline V gene data show CDR1 as SGHRS and CDR2 as YFSETQ. DNA for the CDR3: TGCGCCAGCAGCTTGGATTTGGGACAGGGGATCGCTAGCTATGGCTACACCTTC. It specifies CASSLDLGQGIASYGYTF. Combining the CDR3 with reference TRBV5-1 and TRBJ1-2 gives the whole variable domain KAGVTQTPRYLIKTRGQQVTLSCSPISGHRSVSWYQQTPGQGLQFLFEYFSETQRNKGNFPGRFSGRQFSNSRSEMNVSTLELGDSALYLCASSLDLGQGIASYGYTFGSGTRLTVV.